This T cell receptor (beta chain) came from a study of neoadjuvant anti-PD-1 for oral cavity cancer. Study conclusions and caveats: TCR analyses covered only a few patients per response group. After neoadjuvant nivolumab, PBMC T cell clonality was significantly higher in non-responders than responders.

In regard to this clone: What it binds is unknown.

TCRdb's copy holds only in-frame clones and misses some; the assay was immunoSEQ multiplex PCR. This table has 55,000 to 75,000 clones, roughly 90% appearing once. Time point: after neoadjuvant nivolumab, at surgical resection. Blood cells were analyzed directly, without culture or expansion. The ends were cut back, 0 bases at V and 1 base at J, with 7 bases in the middle. This CDR3 comprises 14 residues. Looked up from germline, CDR1 is SGHRS and CDR2 is YFSETQ. This clonotype was obtained from a person aged 35-79 years with oral cavity squamous cell carcinoma. The sample was PBMCs, taken after nivolumab (anti-PD-1) treatment. The chain links TRBV5-1 to TRBJ1-1; D gene ambiguous. This chain's CDR3 is CASSLVNQNTEAFF. The CDR3, as DNA: TGCGCCAGCAGCTTGGTGAACCAGAACACTGAAGCTTTCTTT.